This T cell receptor (beta chain) was sequenced in a study of blood T cell repertoires in COVID-19. Germline assignment: CDR1 SGHTA and CDR2 FQGNSA. The CDR3 extends over 15 amino acids. The ends lost 5 bases at V and 3 bases at J; junction bases unmatched: 9. This clone was counted only a few times. Libraries were prepared by immunoSEQ multiplex PCR; TCRdb keeps only in-frame clonotypes and omits some of them. The repertoire includes approximately 210,000 clones, over 75% of them detected once, and under 2% sits in the top ten. The sequencing input was peripheral blood. The TCR sequence derives from a man aged 35 to 55 with active or convalescent COVID-19. This sequence joins TRBV7-2 and TRBJ1-1; 7 bases match TRBD1. This chain's CDR3 is CASSPVGQVHTEAFF. The DNA of the CDR3 is TGTGCCAGCAGCCCAGTCGGACAGGTCCACACTGAAGCTTTCTTT.